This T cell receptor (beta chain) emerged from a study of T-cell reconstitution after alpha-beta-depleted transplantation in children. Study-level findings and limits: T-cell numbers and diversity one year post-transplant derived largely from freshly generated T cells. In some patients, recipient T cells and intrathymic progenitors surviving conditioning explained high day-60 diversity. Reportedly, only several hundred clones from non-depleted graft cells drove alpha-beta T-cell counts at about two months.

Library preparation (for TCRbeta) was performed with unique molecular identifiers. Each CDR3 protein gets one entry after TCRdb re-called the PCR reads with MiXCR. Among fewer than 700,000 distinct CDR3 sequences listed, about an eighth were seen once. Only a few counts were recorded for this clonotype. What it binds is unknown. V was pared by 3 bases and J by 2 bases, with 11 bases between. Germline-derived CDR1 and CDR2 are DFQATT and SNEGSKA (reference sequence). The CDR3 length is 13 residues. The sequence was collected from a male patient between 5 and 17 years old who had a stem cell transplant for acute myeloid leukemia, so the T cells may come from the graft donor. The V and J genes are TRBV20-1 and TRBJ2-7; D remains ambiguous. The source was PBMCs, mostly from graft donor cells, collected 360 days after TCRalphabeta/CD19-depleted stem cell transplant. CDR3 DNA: TGCAGTGCTAGGGACCTAGACCCCTACGAGCAGTACTTC. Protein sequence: CSARDLDPYEQYF.